One sample yielded the 20 T cell receptor beta chains listed below, sequenced in a study of blood T cell repertoires in COVID-19. Some clones are missing from TCRdb's copy, which holds only in-frame ones; the method was immunoSEQ multiplex PCR. This table has 200,000 to 300,000 clones, roughly 86% appearing once. What was sequenced was PBMCs or T cells enriched from blood (not recorded which). Receptors were obtained from a woman in her late teens or twenties who had recovered from COVID-19.

This clone was detected a few times. This rearrangement joins TRBV10-1 to TRBJ2-3, with 9 bases lining up with TRBD2. After removal of 7 bases from V and 3 bases from J, the junction contained 5 bases not matched to a gene. CDR3 length: 14 amino acids. CDR1 is WNHNN and CDR2 is SYGVQD in the germline V gene (reference sequence). The CDR3 DNA is TGCGCCAGCAACCGAGCGGGGGGTACAGATACGCAGTATTTT. Protein product: CASNRAGGTDTQYF.

The chain joins TRBV7-9 to TRBJ1-2, with D perhaps TRBD1 (6 bases). V lost 3 bases to trimming and J lost 4 bases, with 15 bases between them. The germline gives CDR1 SEHNR, CDR2 FQNEAQ (reference sequence). The CDR3 is 15 residues long. This CDR3 reads CASSFNRAESYGYTF. As DNA, the CDR3 is TGTGCCAGCAGCTTTAACAGGGCCGAGAGCTATGGCTACACCTTC.

The rearrangement links TRBV27 to TRBJ1-3; D may be TRBD1 (6 bases). Trimming took 0 bases from V and 2 from J, leaving 8 bases between them. This CDR3 contains 15 residues. From germline, CDR1 is MNHEY and CDR2 SMNVEV (reference sequence). In DNA, the CDR3 is TGTGCCAGCAGTTTATCGACAGGTGCTGGAAACACCATATATTTT. Translation gives CASSLSTGAGNTIYF.

The genes are TRBV9 and TRBJ1-4; 7 bases line up with TRBD1. CDR3 length: 15 amino acids. Germline CDR1 reads SGDLS; CDR2 reads YYNGEE. With 4 bases clipped from V and 9 bases from J, the junction kept 12 bases outside the gene matches. CDR3 bases: TGTGCCAGCAGCCTAGAAGCGACAGGGCGACAAAAACTGTTTTTT. Translated: CASSLEATGRQKLFF. Full variable domain (outside the CDR3, taken from reference TRBV9 and TRBJ1-4): DSGVTQTPKHLITATGQRVTLRCSPRSGDLSVYWYQQSLDQGLQFLIQYYNGEERAKGNILERFSAQQFPDLHSELNLSSLELGDSALYFCASSLEATGRQKLFFGSGTQLSVL.

The rearrangement links TRBV5-6 to TRBJ2-7; possibly TRBD1 for D (6 bases). CDR1 and CDR2 from the germline V gene are SGHDT and YYEEEE. Trimming stripped 0 bases from V and 1 base from J, with 14 bases between. This CDR3 has 16 amino acids. The CDR3 reads CASSLGVRDTSYEQYF. The CDR3 DNA reads TGTGCCAGCAGCTTGGGCGTCCGGGACACGTCCTACGAGCAGTACTTC.

V usage is TRBV7-2 and J usage is TRBJ1-6, with 8 positions matching TRBD1. Germline CDR1 reads SGHTA; CDR2 reads FQGNSA. V dropped 1 base and J dropped 11; count of bases not matched to a gene: 1. This CDR3 has 13 residues. The CDR3 spells CASSLGTGPPLHF. Written as DNA, the CDR3 is TGTGCCAGCAGCTTAGGGACAGGGCCACCCCTCCACTTT.

The chain joins TRBV7-2 to TRBJ2-7; 16 bases line up with TRBD2. V shed 5 bases and J 7 bases; nucleotides not matched to a gene: 11. Germline lookup yields CDR1 SGHTA and CDR2 FQGNSA. The CDR3 spans 17 residues. The CDR3 loop reads CASSPYGTSGGAGEQYF. The CDR3 nucleotides read TGTGCCAGCAGCCCGTACGGGACTAGCGGGGGGGCGGGTGAGCAGTACTTC.

This clone was found a few times. The V gene is TRBV7-3, the J gene TRBJ2-1; 8 bases fit TRBD2. The CDR3 contains 14 residues. V dropped 5 bases and J dropped 8; count of bases not matched to a gene: 8. Germline assignment: CDR1 SGHTA and CDR2 FQGTGA. In DNA form, the CDR3 reads TGTGCCAGCAGCCCCACGAGCGGGAGCGATGAGCAGTTCTTC. Protein product: CASSPTSGSDEQFF.

This chain connects TRBV14 to TRBJ2-7; a weak D match, TRBD2 (6 bases). The germline V gene encodes CDR1 SGHDN and CDR2 FVKESK. This CDR3 has 15 residues. Trimming removed 4 bases at V and 0 bases at J, with 13 bases between. This chain's CDR3 is CASSPTSRNSYEQYF. In DNA form, the CDR3 reads TGTGCCAGCAGCCCTACTAGCCGGAACTCCTACGAGCAGTACTTC.

V gene TRBV14 combines with J gene TRBJ2-3; D is possibly TRBD2 (6 bases). The germline CDR1 and CDR2 sequences are SGHDN and FVKESK. Trimming left V 4 bases short and J 6 bases short, with 14 bases between. The CDR3 totals 14 residues. CDR3 in DNA: TGTGCCAGCAGCCGTCTACTAGCCTTGGATACGCAGTATTTT. Amino acid sequence: CASSRLLALDTQYF.

V is TRBV7-2 and J is TRBJ1-6; 7 positions agree with TRBD1. Trimming at V came to 3 bases and at J to 0 bases, leaving 2 bases not matched to a gene. The CDR3 is 16 amino acids. Germline V gene lookup returns CDR1 SGHTA and CDR2 FQGNSA. DNA of the CDR3: TGTGCCAGCAGCTTCCGGACAGGCTCCTATAATTCACCCCTCCACTTT. It codes for CASSFRTGSYNSPLHF.

J is TRBJ1-3 and V is TRBV19, with D unclear. Looked up from germline, CDR1 is LNHDA and CDR2 is SQIVND (reference sequence). Trimming removed 6 bases at V and 6 bases at J, with 12 bases between. This CDR3 is 13 amino acids long. CDR3 bases: TGTGCCAGTAGGCGGGAGTTGGAAAACACCATATATTTT. It is translated as CASRRELENTIYF.

This clone was seen a single time. The chain links TRBV3-1 (or the pseudogene TRBV3-2) to TRBJ1-1; D is possibly TRBD1 (5 bases). CDR3 length equals 11 residues. CDR1 is LGHDT, CDR2 YNNKEL, per germline (reference sequence). The V gene lost 4 bases and the J gene lost 8 bases, with 8 bases spanning the gap. In DNA, the CDR3 is TGTGCCAGCAGCCCCGGACAAGAAGCTTTCTTT. Translation gives CASSPGQEAFF.

The rearrangement joins TRBV2 to TRBJ2-5; D gene ambiguous. The V gene lost 7 bases and the J gene lost 0 bases, with 12 bases spanning the gap. The CDR3 contains 14 residues. CDR1 and CDR2 from the germline V gene are SNHLY and FYNNEI. CDR3 sequence (DNA): TGTGCCAGCAAGGTGGCAGGCAACCAAGAGACCCAGTACTTC. Translated, it gives CASKVAGNQETQYF. Based on the CDR3 plus reference TRBV2 and TRBJ2-5, the full variable domain is EPEVTQTPSHQVTQMGQEVILRCVPISNHLYFYWYRQILGQKVEFLVSFYNNEISEKSEIFDDQFSVERPDGSNFTLKIRSTKLEDSAMYFCASKVAGNQETQYFGPGTRLLVL.

This chain connects TRBV25-1 to TRBJ1-5; D possibly corresponds to TRBD1 (5 bases). This CDR3 region has 14 residues. Germline CDR1 MGHDK, CDR2 SYGVNS. Between the trimmed V and J ends, which lost 4 bases and 7 bases, there was a span of 14 bases. CDR3 region: CASSVSGLGQPQHF. CDR3 DNA sequence: TGTGCCAGCAGTGTCTCAGGGTTAGGGCAGCCCCAGCATTTT.

The chain carries TRBV18 and TRBJ2-7; 9 nucleotides agree with TRBD1. The CDR3 contains 15 residues. V lost 0 bases, J lost 5 bases, and 5 bases stayed unmatched. Germline CDR1 and CDR2: KGHSH and LQKENI. The CDR3: CASSPPGQGQNEQYF. The CDR3 coding sequence is TGTGCCAGCTCACCACCGGGACAGGGTCAGAACGAGCAGTACTTC.

The chain couples TRBV29-1 to TRBJ2-7; D gene uncertain. The CDR3 runs 13 residues. Trimming removed 3 bases from V and 6 bases from J, with 15 bases in between. Looked up from germline, CDR1 is SQVTM and CDR2 is ANQGSEA. CDR3 region: CSVESVVSSEQYF. The CDR3 nucleotides are TGCAGCGTTGAGTCGGTCGTATCGAGCGAGCAGTACTTC.

The J gene is TRBJ2-5, the V gene TRBV27, with 8 bases matching TRBD2. The germline gives CDR1 MNHEY, CDR2 SMNVEV (reference sequence). CDR3 length equals 17 residues. V was pared by 3 bases and J by 0 bases, with 9 bases of the junction left unmatched. CDR3 protein: CASSLSYSGINQETQYF. DNA of the CDR3: TGTGCCAGCAGTTTGTCCTATAGCGGGATAAACCAAGAGACCCAGTACTTC.

The J gene is TRBJ1-5, the V gene TRBV6-5; D uncertain. Germline V lookup: CDR1 MNHEY, CDR2 SVGAGI. CDR3 length: 15 residues. V was cut by 3 bases and J by 0 bases, with 9 bases left in between. The CDR3 DNA reads as TGTGCCAGCAGTTATGACATACTTAGCAATCAGCCCCAGCATTTT. Translating it yields CASSYDILSNQPQHF.

This clone was recorded once. The V call is TRBV5-1, the J call TRBJ2-1; D remains unclear. V gave up 0 bases and J gave up 3 bases, with 4 bases separating them. The germline V gene encodes CDR1 SGHRS and CDR2 YFSETQ. This CDR3 region has 13 residues. CDR3 nucleotides: TGCGCCAGCAGCTTGGGAGTCTACAATGAGCAGTTCTTC. Protein sequence: CASSLGVYNEQFF.